This entry lists 11 T cell receptor beta chains sequenced from one sample in a study of cytomegalovirus exposure and HLA in healthy donors. A multiplex PCR was run with 60 Vbeta primers and 13 Jbeta primers. The method was immunoSEQ multiplex PCR; TCRdb's version includes in-frame clones alone and lacks a portion of them. The sample yields approximately 130,000 clones, around 80% seen once. The sample was PBMCs. Every receptor here comes from a boy between 2 and 10 years old in good health and CMV-seronegative.

The CDR3 protein is CASSLSLLGGGNTIYF. CDR3 DNA: TGTGCCAGCAGCCTGTCCCTACTCGGGGGGGGAAACACCATATATTTT. The chain employs TRBV11-2 and TRBJ1-3; a weak D match, TRBD1 (5 bases). The CDR3 is made up of 16 amino acids. Trimming pared 5 bases from V and 4 bases from J, leaving 18 bases between. Germline values: CDR1 SGHAT, CDR2 FQNNGV.

The J gene is TRBJ2-5, the V gene TRBV7-2; 12 bases are a match to TRBD1. Germline loops: CDR1 SGHTA, CDR2 FQGNSA. V was pared by 3 bases and J by 4 bases, with 12 bases of the junction left unmatched. The CDR3 covers 18 residues. The CDR3 sequence: CASSFQGTGTGGRETQYF. The CDR3 nucleotides are TGTGCCAGCAGCTTCCAGGGAACCGGGACAGGGGGCAGAGAGACCCAGTACTTC.

Remarks on this clone: At one boundary the junction diverges from the germline segment, which might be a read error. The gene calls are TRBV7-7 and TRBJ2-1; 10 nucleotides match TRBD2. The length of the CDR3 is 15 residues. Germline V gene lookup returns CDR1 SSHAT and CDR2 FNYEAQ (reference sequence). CDR3: CASSLEASGSNEQFF. CDR3 sequence (DNA): TGTGCTAGCAGCTTAGAGGCTAGCGGGAGCAATGAGCAGTTCTTC. The full variable domain, completed using reference TRBV7-7 and TRBJ2-1, is GAGVSQSPRYKVTKRGQDVTLRCDPISSHATLYWYQQALGQGPEFLTYFNYEAQPDKSGLPSDRFSAERPEGSISTLTIQRTEQRDSAMYRCASSLEASGSNEQFFGPGTRLTVL.

This clone was seen a single time. The rearrangement links TRBV4-2 to TRBJ1-6; D uncertain. The CDR3 consists of 17 residues. Germline V gene data show CDR1 as LGHNA and CDR2 as YNFKEQ. Deletions cut 0 bases from V and 0 bases from J, with 9 bases between. DNA of the CDR3: TGTGCCAGCAGCCAAGATTTGGAGGACTCCTATAATTCACCCCTCCACTTT. Amino acid sequence: CASSQDLEDSYNSPLHF.

This clone came up a few times. The chain employs TRBV19 and TRBJ1-5; 7 bases agree with TRBD1. The CDR3 covers 15 residues. The V segment lost 6 bases and the J segment 6 bases; nucleotides outside the gene matches: 11. Germline loops: CDR1 LNHDA, CDR2 SQIVND (reference sequence). As DNA, the CDR3 is TGTGCCAGTAGCCCCTCAGAGGGGGCCGTTCAGCCCCAGCATTTT. Translating it yields CASSPSEGAVQPQHF.

This chain links TRBV11-2 with TRBJ2-3, with 11 bases aligning to TRBD1. Losses at the gene ends were 4 bases for V and 4 bases for J; bases not matched to a gene: 10. Germline loops: CDR1 SGHAT, CDR2 FQNNGV. The CDR3 totals 17 residues. The CDR3 nucleotides are TGTGCCAGCAGCTCCAGGACAGGGGGCGAAGTAGCAGATACGCAGTATTTT. It translates to CASSSRTGGEVADTQYF.

The chain is built from TRBV6-1 and TRBJ2-7, with TRBD1 as a possible D gene (5 bases). CDR3 length: 15 residues. Germline CDR1 is MNHNS and CDR2 is SASEGT. V lost 4 bases and J 0 bases, leaving 13 bases between the germline ends. CDR3 sequence reads: CASSVPRDISYEQYF. The CDR3 nucleotides read TGTGCCAGCAGTGTGCCCAGGGATATCTCCTACGAGCAGTACTTC.

This chain uses TRBV6-6 with TRBJ2-5; TRBD2 aligns across 11 bases. Germline CDR1 is MNHNY and CDR2 is SVGAGI (reference sequence). There are 15 residues in the CDR3. The V and J ends lost 6 bases and 0 bases, in that order; junction bases with no gene match: 3. DNA of the CDR3: TGTGCCAGCAGGCGACTAGCGGGGAACCAAGAGACCCAGTACTTC. As protein: CASRRLAGNQETQYF.

This clone was seen once. The rearrangement uses TRBV13 and TRBJ2-7; D is ambiguous. Germline CDR1 reads PRHDT; CDR2 reads FYEKMQ (reference sequence). Trimming removed 5 bases from V and 7 bases from J, with 9 bases in between. CDR3 length equals 11 residues. The CDR3 DNA follows: TGTGCCAGCAGCCTCCGGGTGGAGCAGTACTTC. Translation gives CASSLRVEQYF.

The rearrangement links TRBV28 to TRBJ1-2; D unclear. The CDR3 runs 17 residues. CDR1 and CDR2 from the germline V gene are MDHEN and SYDVKM. The germline V and J ends were trimmed by 0 bases and 3 bases, with 17 bases remaining between them. The CDR3, as DNA: TGTGCCAGCAGTTTATGGGAGGAGGCCTTCGGCCACTATGGCTACACCTTC. This codes for CASSLWEEAFGHYGYTF.

This chain connects TRBV6-4 to TRBJ2-2, with a weak D call TRBD2 (6 bases). Germline loops: CDR1 MRHNA, CDR2 SNTAGT. The CDR3 is 15 amino acids. V was cut by 3 bases and J by 3 bases, with 11 bases left in between. The CDR3 loop is CASSEGDSDTGELFF. The CDR3 nucleotides read TGTGCCAGCAGTGAAGGGGACTCGGACACCGGGGAGCTGTTTTTT.